Below are 28 T cell receptor beta chains sequenced from a single sample in a study of T cell repertoires in aging, cancer and after chemotherapy. Amplification of TCR beta used genomic DNA extracted from peripheral blood. Rearranged V-D-J TRB sequences were amplified with a mixed TRB-A/B primer pool. TCRdb reprocessed the multiplex PCR reads via MiXCR and lists one record per CDR3 protein. The table includes 2,600 or so distinct CDR3 sequences, about 60% detected once. Specimen: blood. The source is a human donor with a blood cancer.

The rearrangement joins TRBV5-4 to TRBJ2-1; D is perhaps TRBD1 (6 bases). V was trimmed by 8 bases and J by 3 bases, leaving 12 bases between them. In germline, CDR1 is SGHNT, CDR2 YYREEE (reference sequence). This CDR3 is built from 13 residues. In nucleotides, the CDR3 is TGTGCCAGTAGGGGGATTGACTACAATGAGCAGTTCTTC. This gives the protein CASRGIDYNEQFF.

This clonotype has only a few counts. The rearrangement uses TRBV6-5 and TRBJ2-3, with D unclear. CDR3 length equals 17 residues. Germline V gene data show CDR1 as MNHEY and CDR2 as SVGAGI. V lost 4 bases to trimming and J lost 1 base, with 18 bases between them. The CDR3 sequence is CASSSLLDIPGTDTQYF. The CDR3 DNA reads TGTGCCAGCAGTTCTCTCCTCGACATTCCGGGCACAGATACGCAGTATTTT.

Worth noting for this clonotype: Germline and junction disagree at one end, which may indicate a read error. CDR3 in DNA: TGTGCCAGTAGTATAGAGGGTGGGGCCGACGTCCTGACTTTC. It encodes CASSIEGGADVLTF. The rearrangement joins TRBV6-5 to TRBJ2-6, with D possibly being TRBD1 or TRBD2 (5 bases each). The CDR3 sequence is 14 residues long. Germline CDR1 is MNHEY and CDR2 is SVGAGI.

The CDR3 loop reads CASSIRQGYGYTF. The CDR3 DNA reads TGTGCCAGCAGTATCCGACAGGGTTATGGCTACACCTTC. The V call is TRBV28, the J call TRBJ1-2; TRBD1 matches 7 bases. The CDR3 is 13 residues long. From germline, CDR1 is MDHEN and CDR2 SYDVKM. J lost 5 bases, V lost 5 bases, and 5 bases had no gene match.

The chain links TRBV6-5 to TRBJ1-2; 8 nucleotides agree with TRBD1. Germline CDR1 MNHEY, CDR2 SVGAGI. The V gene end was trimmed by 5 bases and the J gene end by 6 bases; junction bases not matched to a gene: 5. This CDR3 has 13 residues. The CDR3 bases are TGTGCCAGCAGTAACCGGGACAGGAATGGCTACACCTTC. Amino acid sequence: CASSNRDRNGYTF.

Note on this clonotype: The junction and the germline gene differ at one end; a read error may be behind it. The chain has TRBV7-6 and TRBJ2-1; D uncertain. This CDR3 is 13 amino acids long. Germline CDR1 reads SGHVS; CDR2 reads FNYEAQ. The CDR3: CASSLGMADEQFF. The CDR3 region has the DNA TGTGCTAGCAGCTTAGGAATGGCTGATGAGCAGTTCTTC.

This clonotype is termed medium-sized. This rearrangement joins TRBV30 to TRBJ2-3, with D possibly TRBD1 on 6 matching bases. The CDR3 runs 14 residues. Trimming shortened V by 3 bases and J by 4 bases, and 14 bases separated the two germline ends. Germline lookup yields CDR1 GTSNPN and CDR2 SVGIG (reference sequence). Here the CDR3 reads CAWSAGDGADTQYF. CDR3 DNA: TGTGCCTGGAGCGCAGGGGACGGGGCAGATACGCAGTATTTT.

This chain uses TRBV6-5 with TRBJ2-1; 12 nucleotides match TRBD2. CDR3 length: 17 residues. Germline values: CDR1 MNHEY, CDR2 SVGAGI. Trimming removed 0 bases from V and 7 bases from J; junction bases left unmatched: 7. CDR3 residues: CASSYSLRLAGVNEQFF. Here the CDR3 DNA reads TGTGCCAGCAGTTACTCCCTACGACTAGCGGGAGTGAATGAGCAGTTCTTC.

The chain links TRBV6-1 to TRBJ1-2, with D perhaps matching TRBD1 (6 bases). Germline lookup yields CDR1 MNHNS and CDR2 SASEGT. CDR3 length: 14 residues. V lost 6 bases and J 3 bases, leaving 14 bases between the germline ends. CDR3: CASSLRGRDYGYTF. The CDR3 DNA follows: TGTGCCAGCAGCCTCAGGGGTAGAGACTATGGCTACACCTTC.

This clonotype was observed a handful of times. The chain links TRBV7-2 to TRBJ2-3; D ambiguous. CDR1 SGHTA and CDR2 FQGNSA come from the germline V gene. This CDR3 is 12 amino acids long. V was pared by 5 bases and J by 7 bases, with 10 bases between. CDR3 region: CASSGGGNTQYF. DNA of the CDR3: TGTGCCAGCAGCGGCGGTGGGAATACGCAGTATTTT.

V gene TRBV30 combines with J gene TRBJ2-7; either TRBD1 or TRBD2 may supply D (5 bases each). Germline values: CDR1 GTSNPN, CDR2 SVGIG (reference sequence). Trimming took off 5 bases at V and 5 bases at J, with 10 bases between the two ends. The CDR3 spans 11 residues. This CDR3 is CAWGGFHEQYF. The CDR3 bases are TGTGCCTGGGGGGGTTTCCACGAGCAGTACTTC.

The chain uses TRBV7-9 and TRBJ1-1; TRBD1 agrees at 9 bases. This CDR3 is 14 amino acids long. Looked up from germline, CDR1 is SEHNR and CDR2 is FQNEAQ (reference sequence). The V segment lost 5 bases and the J segment 8 bases; nucleotides outside the gene matches: 9. The CDR3 nucleotides are TGTGCCAGCAGCAGACAGGGGGAGCTGATCGAAGCTTTCTTT. This encodes CASSRQGELIEAFF.

The chain is built from TRBV5-6 and TRBJ2-3; D is possibly TRBD2 (6 bases). Germline V gene lookup returns CDR1 SGHDT and CDR2 YYEEEE. The CDR3 length is 15 residues. Trimming pared 6 bases from V and 0 bases from J, leaving 14 bases between. The CDR3 protein is CASNPIAGSTDTQYF. Written as DNA, the CDR3 is TGTGCCAGCAATCCGATTGCGGGAAGCACAGATACGCAGTATTTT.

In its sample, this clonotype was seen once. The chain employs TRBV12-3 or TRBV12-4 and TRBJ2-6; the D call may be TRBD1 or TRBD2 (6 bases each). This CDR3 has 15 residues. Trimming took 3 bases from V and 4 from J, leaving 10 bases between them. The CDR3: CASSFGGSGANVLTF. CDR3 nucleotides: TGTGCCAGCAGTTTCGGGGGCTCAGGGGCCAACGTCCTGACTTTC.

This clonotype occurred once. A read error may account for a junction end that differs from germline. The rearrangement links TRBV6-5 to TRBJ2-1; D is unclear. CDR1 is MNHEY and CDR2 is SVGAGI in the germline V gene. The length of the CDR3 is 13 residues. This CDR3 reads CAISTVGYNEQFF. For the CDR3, the DNA is TGTGCCATCAGTACCGTGGGGTACAATGAGCAGTTCTTC.

Comments on this clonotype: At one end the junction does not follow the germline gene, possibly because of a read error. This sequence joins TRBV6-2 or TRBV6-3 and TRBJ2-5; D uncertain. The J call is uncertain, as TRBJ1-2 better fits the DNA end. The CDR3 has 13 amino acids. The V gene's germline CDR1 is MNHEY and CDR2 SVGEGT. For the CDR3, the DNA is TGTGCCAGCAGTTCGTACAACTCCTATGTCTACACCTTC. Translated, it gives CASSSYNSYVYTF.

This clonotype has just a few counts. V and J are TRBV11-1 and TRBJ2-3, with D uncertain. V was clipped by 2 bases and J by 1 base, with 16 bases between them. Looked up from germline, CDR1 is SGHAT and CDR2 is FQDESV (reference sequence). The length of the CDR3 is 17 residues. This chain's CDR3 is CASSLPPYPWGTDTQYF. CDR3 DNA sequence: TGTGCCAGCAGCTTACCTCCTTACCCGTGGGGCACAGATACGCAGTATTTT.

V usage is TRBV6-4 and J usage is TRBJ2-7; the D gene is possibly TRBD1 (5 bases). The germline CDR1 and CDR2 sequences are MRHNA and SNTAGT. V dropped 7 bases and J dropped 2 bases, with 15 bases sitting between them. The CDR3 consists of 14 residues. The CDR3 region has the DNA TGTGCCAGCACCCTGGGGCAGAAGCCCTACGAGCAGTACTTC. Translated: CASTLGQKPYEQYF.

This clonotype is termed medium-sized. V gene TRBV29-1 combines with J gene TRBJ2-1, with 9 bases matching TRBD2. Germline trimming cut 6 bases from V and 3 bases from J; bases unmatched to any gene: 9. Per germline, CDR1 SQVTM and CDR2 ANQGSEA. The CDR3 runs 15 residues. CDR3 sequence (DNA): TGCAGCGTCGTGGGAGCGGGGGGCCGCTACAATGAGCAGTTCTTC. The encoded protein is CSVVGAGGRYNEQFF.

The rearrangement links TRBV6-2 or TRBV6-3 to TRBJ2-1; a weak D match, TRBD2 (5 bases). This CDR3 region has 14 residues. Trimming removed 2 bases from V and 3 bases from J, with 8 bases in between. The germline V gene has CDR1 MNHEY and CDR2 SVGEGT. The CDR3 spells CASSYRTGYNEQFF. CDR3 coding DNA: TGTGCCAGCAGTTACCGGACTGGCTACAATGAGCAGTTCTTC.

The chain has TRBV10-3 and TRBJ1-2; possibly TRBD1 for D (5 bases). This CDR3 has 13 amino acids. Trimming shortened V by 2 bases and J by 7 bases, and 11 bases separated the two germline ends. Germline CDR1 ENHRY, CDR2 SYGVKD. DNA of the CDR3: TGTGCCATCAGTGAGCGGGGGTTGTTTGGCTACACCTTC. Translating it yields CAISERGLFGYTF.

This chain links TRBV30 with TRBJ2-5, with a tentative D call TRBD1 (5 bases). Germline V gene lookup returns CDR1 GTSNPN and CDR2 SVGIG (reference sequence). This CDR3 has 13 residues. V lost 5 bases to trimming and J lost 4 bases, with 14 bases between them. The CDR3 here is CAWDLTGRETQYF. CDR3 DNA sequence: TGTGCCTGGGACCTTACAGGAAGAGAGACCCAGTACTTC.

This CDR3 is CASSGRDRFFETQYF. DNA for the CDR3: TGTGCCAGCAGTGGCCGGGACAGGTTTTTCGAGACCCAGTACTTC. The chain joins TRBV28 to TRBJ2-5; 8 bases match TRBD1. Germline CDR1 MDHEN, CDR2 SYDVKM. With 5 bases clipped from V and 5 bases from J, the junction kept 10 bases outside the gene matches. There are 15 residues in the CDR3.

There are a few counts of this clonotype. This rearrangement joins TRBV24-1 to TRBJ2-1; no definite D call. The CDR3 sequence is 13 residues long. Germline V CDR1 and CDR2: KGHDR, SFDVKD. Trimming pared 4 bases from V and 2 bases from J, leaving 5 bases between. CDR3 bases: TGTGCCACCAGTGAGGGTCCCTACAATGAGCAGTTCTTC. Protein sequence: CATSEGPYNEQFF.

This clonotype occurred a few times. The chain links TRBV6-5 to TRBJ1-5; D is unclear. V gave up 0 bases and J gave up 6 bases, with 6 bases separating them. This CDR3 is 13 amino acids long. Germline-derived CDR1 and CDR2 are MNHEY and SVGAGI. CDR3 in DNA: TGTGCCAGCAGTTACTCGAGGGTTCAGCCCCAGCATTTT. This translates into CASSYSRVQPQHF.

The CDR3 nucleotides read TGTGCCACCAGCAGCATACTAGCGGGAGTTGGCGAGCAGTACTTC. Encoded protein: CATSSILAGVGEQYF. The chain employs TRBV15 and TRBJ2-7, with 11 bases fitting TRBD2. Germline V gene sequence: CDR1 LNHNV, CDR2 YYDKDF (reference sequence). Unmatched junction bases numbered 7, after V lost 3 bases and J lost 6 bases. The CDR3 sequence is 15 residues long.

This clonotype has a handful of counts. V gene TRBV6-5 combines with J gene TRBJ2-7; 8 bases are a match to TRBD2. Germline CDR1 MNHEY, CDR2 SVGAGI. This CDR3 is built from 17 residues. Trimming cost V 6 bases and J 3 bases; bases outside gene matches: 16. CDR3 loop: CASSPRGGSIRSYEQYF. The CDR3 DNA sequence: TGTGCCAGCAGCCCCCGGGGGGGGTCCATCAGGAGCTACGAGCAGTACTTC.

The chain has TRBV30 and TRBJ2-1; 11 positions match TRBD2. V lost 8 bases to trimming and J lost 10 bases; unmatched junction nucleotides: 13. CDR1 and CDR2 (germline): GTSNPN, SVGIG (reference sequence). The CDR3 covers 14 residues. DNA for the CDR3: TGTGCCAGCTCACCACCGGGACTAGCGGAAGAGCAGTTCTTC. Translation gives CASSPPGLAEEQFF.